This T cell receptor beta chain is drawn from a study of Graves' ophthalmopathy and Graves' hyperthyroidism. The sample holds a few counts of this clonotype. The sequenced template was RNA, covering the TCR beta CDR3 region. First-round RT-PCR with HTBI primers preceded a second-round multiplex PCR. MiXCR was run by TCRdb on the multiplex PCR reads, yielding one entry per CDR3 protein. The sample carries approximately 410,000 distinct CDR3 sequences, just over 15% recorded once. The CDR3 loop spans 16 amino acids. Trimming removed 0 bases from V and 0 bases from J, with 12 bases in between. The germline gives CDR1 SGHRS, CDR2 YFSETQ.

V usage is TRBV5-1 and J usage is TRBJ2-5; no definite D call. The receptor's source is a woman younger than 35 with stable Graves' hyperthyroidism. Sequencing input: peripheral blood. CDR3 DNA: TGCGCCAGCAGCTTGGAAATTGAGGATTACCAAGAGACCCAGTACTTC. It codes for CASSLEIEDYQETQYF.